This record concerns one T cell receptor (beta chain) sequence. The target antigen is unknown. The CDR3 runs to 14 residues. The V gene's germline CDR1 is SGHDT and CDR2 YYEEEE. Trimming stripped 0 bases from V and 7 bases from J, with 10 bases between. PCR was performed using 60 Vbeta and 13 Jbeta primers. Per the study methods: About 11 million of about 88 million unique TCR beta chains were shared, per a later count. Measured with immunoSEQ multiplex PCR; TCRdb has only the in-frame clones, and not every one. The V and J calls and clone size come from that table; D and trimming were worked out from the DNA. Of approximately 260,000 clones in the sample, about 93% are singletons; the top ten hold roughly 1.5%. The data stem from a study of cytomegalovirus exposure and HLA in healthy donors. Study-wide results and caveats: Later on, a genetic analysis was performed. It linked a missense variant in DCLRE1C with V- and J-gene trimming of TCR beta. The productive fraction for most TCR beta V segments was about 87% or about 30% in an earlier analysis.

The J gene is TRBJ2-2, the V gene TRBV5-6; D possibly corresponds to TRBD1 (6 bases). Sequencing was performed on PBMCs. This TCR derives from a girl aged 2-9 years in good health and CMV-seronegative. In nucleotides, the CDR3 is TGTGCCAGCAGCTTGGACAGGGTTAGCGGGGAGCTGTTTTTT. Translated: CASSLDRVSGELFF.